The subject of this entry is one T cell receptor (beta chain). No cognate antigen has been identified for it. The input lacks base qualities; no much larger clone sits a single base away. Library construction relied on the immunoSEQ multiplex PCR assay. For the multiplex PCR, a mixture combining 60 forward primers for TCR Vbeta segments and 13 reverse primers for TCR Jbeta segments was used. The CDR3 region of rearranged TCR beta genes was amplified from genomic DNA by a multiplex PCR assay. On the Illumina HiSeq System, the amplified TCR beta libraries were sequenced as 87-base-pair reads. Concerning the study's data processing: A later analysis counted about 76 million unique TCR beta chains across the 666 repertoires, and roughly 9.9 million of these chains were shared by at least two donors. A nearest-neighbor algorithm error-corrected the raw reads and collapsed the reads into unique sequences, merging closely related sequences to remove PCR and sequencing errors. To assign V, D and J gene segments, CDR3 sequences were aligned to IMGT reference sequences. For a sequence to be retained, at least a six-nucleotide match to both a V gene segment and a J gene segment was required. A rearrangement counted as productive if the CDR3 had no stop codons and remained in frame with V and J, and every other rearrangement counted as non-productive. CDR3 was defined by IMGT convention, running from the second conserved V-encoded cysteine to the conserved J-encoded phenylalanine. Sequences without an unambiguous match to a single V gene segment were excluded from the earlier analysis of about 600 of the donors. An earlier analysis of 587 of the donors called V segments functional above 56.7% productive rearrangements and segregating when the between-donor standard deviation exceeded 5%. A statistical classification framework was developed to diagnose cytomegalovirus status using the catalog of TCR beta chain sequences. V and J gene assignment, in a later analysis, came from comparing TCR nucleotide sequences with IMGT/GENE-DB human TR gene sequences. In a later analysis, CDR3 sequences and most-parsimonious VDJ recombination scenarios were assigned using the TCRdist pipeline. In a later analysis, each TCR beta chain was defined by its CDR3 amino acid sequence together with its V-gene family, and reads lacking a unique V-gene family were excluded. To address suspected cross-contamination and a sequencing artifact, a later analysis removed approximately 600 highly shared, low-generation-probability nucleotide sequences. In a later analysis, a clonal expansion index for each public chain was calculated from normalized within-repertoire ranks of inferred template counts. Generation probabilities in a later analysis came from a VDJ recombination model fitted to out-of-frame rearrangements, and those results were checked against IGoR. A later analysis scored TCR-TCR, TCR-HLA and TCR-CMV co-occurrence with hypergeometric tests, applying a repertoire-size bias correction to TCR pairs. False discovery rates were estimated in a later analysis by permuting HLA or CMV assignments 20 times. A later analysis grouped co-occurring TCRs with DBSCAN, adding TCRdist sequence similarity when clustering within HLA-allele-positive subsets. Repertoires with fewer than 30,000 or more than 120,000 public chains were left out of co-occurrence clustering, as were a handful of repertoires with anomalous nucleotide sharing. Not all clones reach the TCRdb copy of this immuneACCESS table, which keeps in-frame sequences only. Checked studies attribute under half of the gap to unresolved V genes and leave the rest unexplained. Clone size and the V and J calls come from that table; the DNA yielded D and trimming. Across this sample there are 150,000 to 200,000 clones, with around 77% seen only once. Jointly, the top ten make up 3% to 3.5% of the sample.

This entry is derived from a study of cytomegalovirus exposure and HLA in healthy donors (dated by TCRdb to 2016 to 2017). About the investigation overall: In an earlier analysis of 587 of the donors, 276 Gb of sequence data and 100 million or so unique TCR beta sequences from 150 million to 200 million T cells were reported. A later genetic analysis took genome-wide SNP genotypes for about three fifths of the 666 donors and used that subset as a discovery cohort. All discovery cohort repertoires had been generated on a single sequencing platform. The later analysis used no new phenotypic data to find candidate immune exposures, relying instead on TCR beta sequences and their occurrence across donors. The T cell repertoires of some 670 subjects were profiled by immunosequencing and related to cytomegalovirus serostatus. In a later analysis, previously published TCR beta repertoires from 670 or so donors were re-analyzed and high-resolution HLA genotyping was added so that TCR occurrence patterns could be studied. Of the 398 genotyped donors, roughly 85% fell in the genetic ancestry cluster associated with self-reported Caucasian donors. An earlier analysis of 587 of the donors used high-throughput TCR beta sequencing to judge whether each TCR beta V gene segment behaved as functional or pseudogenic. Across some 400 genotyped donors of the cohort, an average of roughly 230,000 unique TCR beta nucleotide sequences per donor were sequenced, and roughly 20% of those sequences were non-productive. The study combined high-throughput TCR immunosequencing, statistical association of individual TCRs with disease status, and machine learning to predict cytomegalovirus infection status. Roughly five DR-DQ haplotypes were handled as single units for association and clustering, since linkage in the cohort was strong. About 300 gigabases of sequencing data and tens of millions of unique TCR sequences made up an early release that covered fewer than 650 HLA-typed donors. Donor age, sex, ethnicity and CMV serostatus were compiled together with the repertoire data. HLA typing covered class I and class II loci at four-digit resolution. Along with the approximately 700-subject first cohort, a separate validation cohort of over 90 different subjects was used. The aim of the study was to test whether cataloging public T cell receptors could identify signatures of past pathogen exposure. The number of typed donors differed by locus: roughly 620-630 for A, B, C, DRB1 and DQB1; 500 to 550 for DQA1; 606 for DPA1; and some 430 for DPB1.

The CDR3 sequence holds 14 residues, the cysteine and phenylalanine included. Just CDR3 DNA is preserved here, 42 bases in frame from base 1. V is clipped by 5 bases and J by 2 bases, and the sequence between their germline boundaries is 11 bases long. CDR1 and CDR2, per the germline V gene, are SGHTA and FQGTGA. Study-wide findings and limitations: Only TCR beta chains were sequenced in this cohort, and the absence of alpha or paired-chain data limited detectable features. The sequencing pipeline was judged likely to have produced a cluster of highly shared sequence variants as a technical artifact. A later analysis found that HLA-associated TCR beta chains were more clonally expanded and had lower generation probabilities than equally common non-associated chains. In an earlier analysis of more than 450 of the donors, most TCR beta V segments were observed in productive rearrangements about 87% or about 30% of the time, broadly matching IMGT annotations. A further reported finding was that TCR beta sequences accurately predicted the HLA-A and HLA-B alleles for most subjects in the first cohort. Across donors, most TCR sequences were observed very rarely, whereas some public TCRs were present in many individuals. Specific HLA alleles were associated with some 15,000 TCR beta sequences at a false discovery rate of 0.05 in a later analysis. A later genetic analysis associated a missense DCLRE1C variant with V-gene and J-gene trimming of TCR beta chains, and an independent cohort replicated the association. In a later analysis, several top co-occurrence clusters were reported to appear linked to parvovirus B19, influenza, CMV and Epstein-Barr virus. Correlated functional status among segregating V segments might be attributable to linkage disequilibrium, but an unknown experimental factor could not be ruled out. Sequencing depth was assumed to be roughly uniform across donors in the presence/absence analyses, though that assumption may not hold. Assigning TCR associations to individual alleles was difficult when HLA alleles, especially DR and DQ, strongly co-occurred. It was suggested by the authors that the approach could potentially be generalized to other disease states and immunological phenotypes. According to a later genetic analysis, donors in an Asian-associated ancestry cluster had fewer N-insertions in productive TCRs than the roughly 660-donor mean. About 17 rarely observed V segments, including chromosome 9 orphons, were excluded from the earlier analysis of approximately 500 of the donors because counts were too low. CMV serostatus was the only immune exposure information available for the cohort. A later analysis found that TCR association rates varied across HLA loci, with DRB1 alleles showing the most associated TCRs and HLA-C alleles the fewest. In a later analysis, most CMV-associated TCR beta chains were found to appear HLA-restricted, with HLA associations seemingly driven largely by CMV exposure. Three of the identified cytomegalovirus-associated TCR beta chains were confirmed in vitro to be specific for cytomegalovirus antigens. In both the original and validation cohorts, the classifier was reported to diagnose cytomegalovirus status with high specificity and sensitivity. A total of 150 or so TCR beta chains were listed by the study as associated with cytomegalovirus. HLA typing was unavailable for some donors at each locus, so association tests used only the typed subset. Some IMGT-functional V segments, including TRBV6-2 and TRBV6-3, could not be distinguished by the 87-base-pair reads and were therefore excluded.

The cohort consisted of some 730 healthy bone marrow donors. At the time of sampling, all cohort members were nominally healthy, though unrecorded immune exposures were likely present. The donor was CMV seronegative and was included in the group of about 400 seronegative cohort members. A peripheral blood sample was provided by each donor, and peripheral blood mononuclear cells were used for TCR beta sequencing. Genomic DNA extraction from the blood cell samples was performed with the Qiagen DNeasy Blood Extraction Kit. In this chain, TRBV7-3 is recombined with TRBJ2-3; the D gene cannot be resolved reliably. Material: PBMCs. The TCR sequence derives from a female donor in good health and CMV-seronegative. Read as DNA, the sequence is TGTGCCAGCAGCCAGAGCGTCAACACAGATACGCAGTATTTT. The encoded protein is CASSQSVNTDTQYF.